Presented here are 3 T cell receptor beta chains from one specimen sequenced in a study of control samples from healthy donors and cancer patients. Produced via immunoSEQ multiplex PCR; TCRdb's table is partial and in-frame only. The data contain 150,000 to 200,000 clones, around 90% of them seen just once; the ten biggest clones take up just over 1.4%. Source material: blood. The receptor set was obtained from a woman aged 50 to 60 in good health.

A few counts support this clone. The chain recombines TRBV19 with TRBJ1-2; D remains unclear. Deletions cut 8 bases from V and 6 bases from J, with 13 bases between. This CDR3 has 12 amino acids. Germline loops: CDR1 LNHDA, CDR2 SQIVND (reference sequence). The CDR3 reads CASAWRGDGYTF. The CDR3 DNA is TGTGCCAGTGCATGGCGCGGGGATGGCTACACCTTC.

CDR3 DNA: TGTGCCAGCAGTTACGTAGCGGGGGGACTAAACACCGGGGAGCTGTTTTTT. It codes for CASSYVAGGLNTGELFF. The chain recombines TRBV6-2 or TRBV6-3 with TRBJ2-2; TRBD2 matches 10 bases. The CDR3 is 17 residues long. Trimming at V came to 2 bases and at J to 2 bases, leaving 5 bases not matched to a gene. Per the germline V gene, CDR1 is MNHEY and CDR2 is SVGEGT.

This chain links TRBV6-5 with TRBJ2-7, with no clear D. There are 14 residues in the CDR3. Looked up from germline, CDR1 is MNHEY and CDR2 is SVGAGI. The ends were cut back, 2 bases at V and 0 bases at J, with 8 bases in the middle. CDR3 amino acids: CASSYAGASYEQYF. The CDR3 DNA reads as TGTGCCAGCAGTTACGCAGGAGCCTCCTACGAGCAGTACTTC.